This T cell receptor beta chain was sequenced in a study of OX40 agonist ivuxolimab in advanced cancers. Study background: All patients had ivuxolimab intravenously every 2 weeks at 0.01 to 10 mg/kg. Prior therapy, whether anti-PD-1, anti-PD-L1 or anti-CTLA-4, was allowed, and roughly 40% had some.

The CDR3 is 15 amino acids. The germline V gene encodes CDR1 SGHDT and CDR2 YYEEEE. With 7 bases removed from V and 0 bases from J, the gap between germline ends came to 16 bases. Profiled with immunoSEQ multiplex PCR; TCRdb holds only in-frame clones, not every one. This table holds approximately 60,000 clones, around 84% found once. This TCR was recovered from an adult with an advanced solid tumor such as melanoma, head and neck, liver or kidney cancer. Sample: CD4+ or CD8+ T cells sorted from blood, taken in a trial of the OX40 agonist ivuxolimab. The V and J genes are TRBV5-6 and TRBJ1-1, with TRBD1 as a possible D gene (5 bases). CDR3 nucleotides: TGTGCCAGCCACCCCGTTGGGGGACTGAACACTGAAGCTTTCTTT. Translation: CASHPVGGLNTEAFF.